The 21 T cell receptor beta chains given below trace back to one sample, sequenced in a study of blood T cells in healthy people across ages. For the second PCR, which ran for roughly 6 to 12 cycles, a sample-barcoded 5' primer and a J-beta primer mix were used. TCRdb recomputed calls from the 5' RACE reads with MiXCR, one row per CDR3 protein. The data show over 1,500,000 distinct CDR3 sequences, around 48% seen once. The sample was blood. These receptors all come from a woman aged 40 to 50 in good health.

The chain joins TRBV5-1 to TRBJ2-7; the D call may be TRBD1 or TRBD2 (5 bases each). The ends were cut back, 0 bases at V and 0 bases at J, with 10 bases in the middle. Germline V gene sequence: CDR1 SGHRS, CDR2 YFSETQ. This CDR3 region has 15 residues. The CDR3 loop is CASSLVGRNSYEQYF. Here the CDR3 DNA reads TGCGCCAGCAGCTTGGTGGGACGGAACTCCTACGAGCAGTACTTC.

This chain links TRBV12-3 or TRBV12-4 with TRBJ2-1; 13 nucleotides line up with TRBD2. V dropped 4 bases and J dropped 4; count of bases not matched to a gene: 7. The CDR3 consists of 17 residues. The CDR3 DNA sequence: TGTGCCAGCAGTTCAGCGACTAGCGGGGGGAGTTACAATGAGCAGTTCTTC. It yields the protein CASSSATSGGSYNEQFF.

This clonotype was seen a few times. V usage is TRBV6-2 or TRBV6-3 and J usage is TRBJ2-1; the D is unclear. The CDR3 has 14 amino acids. V was cut by 7 bases and J by 7 bases, with 17 bases left in between. Germline V gives CDR1 MNHEY, CDR2 SVGEGT. DNA of the CDR3: TGTGCCAGCAAAATAAGGGCCCTGTGGAATGAGCAGTTCTTC. Amino acids: CASKIRALWNEQFF.

V gene TRBV2 combines with J gene TRBJ2-6, with 12 bases fitting TRBD2. V dropped 6 bases and J dropped 3; count of bases not matched to a gene: 3. The CDR3 runs 16 residues. Germline V gives CDR1 SNHLY, CDR2 FYNNEI. CDR3 coding DNA: TGTGCCAGCAGCCCTAGCGGGGGGGTTGGGGCCAACGTCCTGACTTTC. It is translated as CASSPSGGVGANVLTF.

For the CDR3, the DNA is TGTGCCAGCAGTCCCGACAGGGATGGCTACGAGCAGTACTTC. The encoded protein is CASSPDRDGYEQYF. The chain couples TRBV27 to TRBJ2-7; TRBD1 aligns across 7 bases. The CDR3 covers 14 residues. V lost 5 bases to trimming and J lost 3 bases; unmatched junction nucleotides: 7. The germline CDR1 and CDR2 sequences are MNHEY and SMNVEV (reference sequence).

The chain has TRBV20-1 and TRBJ2-6, with TRBD1 matching over 9 bases. This CDR3 contains 14 residues. Germline CDR1 and CDR2: DFQATT and SNEGSKA (reference sequence). The junction had 1 base not matched to a gene; V was cut back by 5 bases and J by 2 bases. The CDR3 DNA is TGCAGTGCTGGACAGGGGACTGGGGCCAACGTCCTGACTTTC. This translates into CSAGQGTGANVLTF.

The chain has TRBV29-1 and TRBJ2-1, with TRBD2 matching over 11 bases. The CDR3 runs to 15 residues. Germline V gives CDR1 SQVTM, CDR2 ANQGSEA. Trimming removed 6 bases from V and 6 bases from J; junction bases left unmatched: 10. The CDR3, as DNA: TGCAGCGTCAGATTAGCGGGGGGGCGGCTCAATGAGCAGTTCTTC. Its translation is CSVRLAGGRLNEQFF.

This chain links TRBV20-1 with TRBJ2-5, with D tentatively TRBD1 or TRBD2 (5 bases each). The germline gives CDR1 DFQATT, CDR2 SNEGSKA (reference sequence). The CDR3 length is 14 residues. Trimming pared 0 bases from V and 5 bases from J, leaving 13 bases between. CDR3 region: CSAREGVGMETQYF. Here the CDR3 DNA reads TGCAGTGCTAGAGAGGGGGTAGGGATGGAGACCCAGTACTTC.

This clonotype appeared a few times. This chain links TRBV20-1 with TRBJ2-3; D is ambiguous. The CDR3 extends over 11 amino acids. The V gene's germline CDR1 is DFQATT and CDR2 SNEGSKA (reference sequence). V was trimmed by 0 bases and J by 4 bases, leaving 2 bases between them. The CDR3 sequence is CSAREPDTQYF. The CDR3 DNA sequence: TGCAGTGCTAGAGAACCAGATACGCAGTATTTT.

V and J are TRBV7-9 and TRBJ2-1; perhaps TRBD1 as D (5 bases). Germline CDR1 SEHNR, CDR2 FQNEAQ (reference sequence). CDR3 size: 17 residues. Trimming cost V 3 bases and J 3 bases, with 18 bases left between them. The CDR3 sequence: CASSLRGAQKGYNEQFF. In DNA form, the CDR3 reads TGTGCCAGCAGCTTGCGTGGGGCGCAAAAAGGCTACAATGAGCAGTTCTTC.

The chain has TRBV11-2 and TRBJ1-2; D ambiguous. V gave up 1 base and J gave up 1 base, with 10 bases separating them. CDR1 SGHAT and CDR2 FQNNGV come from the germline V gene. CDR3 length: 15 amino acids. This CDR3 is CASSLGLRDNYGYTF. In DNA, the CDR3 is TGTGCCAGCAGCTTAGGGCTCCGGGATAACTATGGCTACACCTTC.

At least ten counts were recorded for this clonotype. The chain employs TRBV4-2 and TRBJ2-5; D remains ambiguous. V was shortened by 1 base and J by 1 base, with 7 bases between the two germline ends. This CDR3 is 14 amino acids long. Germline V gene data show CDR1 as LGHNA and CDR2 as YNFKEQ. In nucleotides, the CDR3 is TGTGCCAGCAGCCAAGGCGGAGTCCAAGAGACCCAGTACTTC. This gives the protein CASSQGGVQETQYF.

As for this clonotype: Without the conserved terminal phenylalanine or tryptophan, this CDR3 likely stems from a read error. The DNA is left out, because the CDR3 cannot be placed on it with certainty; the CDR3 is given as TCRdb lists it. The chain has TRBV7-6 and TRBJ1-2. Both ends counted, the CDR3 spans 10 residues. Germline assignment: CDR1 SGHVS and CDR2 FNYEAQ. CDR3 residues: CASSLAGNTY.

This sequence joins TRBV4-3 and TRBJ2-3, with a possible D match to TRBD2 (5 bases). V was pared by 4 bases and J by 6 bases, with 17 bases between. The CDR3 is made up of 15 amino acids. Germline V gives CDR1 LGHNA, CDR2 YSLEER. The CDR3 DNA follows: TGCGCCAGCAGCCCCTCGGGGTTGGCGTTCGATACGCAGTATTTT. It yields the protein CASSPSGLAFDTQYF.

Regarding this clonotype: One end of the junction fails to match germline, which may point to a read error. This rearrangement joins TRBV28 to TRBJ1-2; a possible D gene is TRBD1 (6 bases). The CDR3 runs to 17 residues. The V gene's germline CDR1 is MDHEN and CDR2 SYDVKM. CDR3 residues: CASSSQRTDLSNYCYTF. Written as DNA, the CDR3 is TGTGCCAGCAGCTCTCAAAGGACAGACCTATCTAACTATTGCTACACCTTC.

In DNA, the CDR3 is TGCGCCAGCAGCCCGATTACAACTAATGAAAAACTGTTTTTT. Translating it yields CASSPITTNEKLFF. The chain has TRBV5-1 and TRBJ1-4; D is uncertain. V lost 4 bases, J lost 0 bases, and 7 bases lay in between. Germline values: CDR1 SGHRS, CDR2 YFSETQ. This CDR3 region has 14 residues. The full variable domain, rest sourced from reference TRBV5-1 and TRBJ1-4, is KAGVTQTPRYLIKTRGQQVTLSCSPISGHRSVSWYQQTPGQGLQFLFEYFSETQRNKGNFPGRFSGRQFSNSRSEMNVSTLELGDSALYLCASSPITTNEKLFFGSGTQLSVL.

As concerns this clonotype: The junction differs from germline at one of its ends, possibly a read error. The chain recombines TRBV5-1 with TRBJ2-5; TRBD1 matches at 8 bases. Germline V gene lookup returns CDR1 SGHRS and CDR2 YFSETQ. CDR3 size: 16 residues. CDR3 nucleotide sequence: TGCGCCAGCAGCCGGCAACAGGGGGTGTACCAAGAGACCCGGTACTTC. Residues: CASSRQQGVYQETRYF.

V gene TRBV20-1 combines with J gene TRBJ2-1; 7 nucleotides align to TRBD1. CDR3 size: 14 residues. V shed 6 bases and J 0 bases; nucleotides not matched to a gene: 5. Per the germline V gene, CDR1 is DFQATT and CDR2 is SNEGSKA (reference sequence). The CDR3: CSATGPNSYNEQFF. CDR3 nucleotide sequence: TGCAGTGCGACAGGGCCCAACTCCTACAATGAGCAGTTCTTC.

The V gene is TRBV7-6, the J gene TRBJ2-1; 8 bases align to TRBD2. CDR1 and CDR2 from the germline V gene are SGHVS and FNYEAQ. Germline trimming cut 4 bases from V and 8 bases from J; bases unmatched to any gene: 19. The CDR3 has 18 residues. CDR3 loop: CASSSPVPSGGNIDEQFF. CDR3 DNA: TGTGCCAGCAGCTCGCCTGTACCGAGCGGGGGTAACATCGATGAGCAGTTCTTC.

This clonotype occurred many times. This chain links TRBV6-1 with TRBJ2-5; 9 bases are a match to TRBD1. Per the germline V gene, CDR1 is MNHNS and CDR2 is SASEGT. The CDR3 length is 16 residues. V lost 0 bases to trimming and J lost 4 bases; unmatched junction nucleotides: 6. The DNA for the CDR3 is TGTGCCAGCAGTGAAGCGGGACAGGGAATTCGAGAGACCCAGTACTTC. Its protein product is CASSEAGQGIRETQYF.

V and J are TRBV18 and TRBJ2-1, with D tentatively TRBD1 or TRBD2 (6 bases each). Germline CDR1 is KGHSH and CDR2 is LQKENI. The CDR3 contains 14 residues. V lost 0 bases to trimming and J lost 8 bases, with 11 bases between them. As DNA, the CDR3 is TGTGCCAGCTCACCACCTAACGGGGGCTATGAGCAGTTCTTC. Translated, it gives CASSPPNGGYEQFF.